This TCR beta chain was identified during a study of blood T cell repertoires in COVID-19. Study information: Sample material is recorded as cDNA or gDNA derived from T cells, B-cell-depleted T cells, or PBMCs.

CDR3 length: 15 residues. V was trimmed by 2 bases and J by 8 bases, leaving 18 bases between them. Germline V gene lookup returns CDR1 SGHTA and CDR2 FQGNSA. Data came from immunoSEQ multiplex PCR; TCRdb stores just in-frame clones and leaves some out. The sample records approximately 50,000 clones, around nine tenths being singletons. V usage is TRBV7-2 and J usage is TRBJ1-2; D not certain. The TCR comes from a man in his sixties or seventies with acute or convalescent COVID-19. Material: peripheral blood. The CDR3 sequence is CASSLNRGGREGYTF. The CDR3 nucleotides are TGTGCCAGCAGCTTAAATCGGGGAGGAAGAGAAGGCTACACCTTC.